This T cell receptor beta chain was captured in a study of blood T cell repertoires in COVID-19. Study overall: T cells, B-cell-depleted T cells, or PBMCs supplied cDNA or gDNA.

Study processing details: Estimation of nucleated cell counts relied on the amplification of reference gene primers. Only in-frame clones appear in the TCRdb table, and some are missing; sequencing was by immunoSEQ multiplex PCR. The DNA gave D and trimming, while V, J and clone size come from that table. The table lists 200,000 to 300,000 clones, 88% of them singletons. Trimming cost V 4 bases and J 6 bases, with 8 bases left between them. The CDR3 sequence is 12 residues long. Germline loops: CDR1 MGHDK, CDR2 SYGVNS. The sample was peripheral blood. The receptor comes from a man aged 55-75 years who had recovered from COVID-19. J is TRBJ2-3 and V is TRBV25-1; D not certain. CDR3 sequence: CASSGQFDTQYF. DNA for the CDR3: TGTGCCAGCAGTGGACAATTTGATACGCAGTATTTT.